Detailed here is one T cell receptor beta chain. Its antigen is not identified. Possible read error: a much larger clone is one base away. The record originates from a study of blood T cells in healthy people across ages. Next came a second PCR, run for 7 to 11 cycles, which used a sample-barcoded 5' primer along with a J-beta primer mix. TCRdb used MiXCR to reprocess the 5' RACE reads, holding one entry per CDR3 protein. The sample shows about 780,000 distinct CDR3 sequences, about 47% of them seen only once. V shed 0 bases and J shed 13 bases, with 16 bases lying between them. CDR3 length equals 14 residues. CDR1 is SGHTA, CDR2 FQGTGA, per germline. Points from the study as a whole: Correlation between TCR beta diversity and naive T cell percentage was strong.

The sample comprised blood. The chain couples TRBV7-3 to TRBJ2-1; D is possibly TRBD2 (6 bases). This clonotype was obtained from a man aged 80 or over in good health. CDR3 sequence: CASSLTGGQETQFF. CDR3 coding DNA: TGTGCCAGCAGCTTAACGGGGGGTCAGGAGACCCAGTTCTTC.